This T cell receptor beta chain came from a study of regulatory T cells in long-lasting Graves disease (dated by TCRdb to about 2021). Context from the whole study: In the newly diagnosed Graves' disease group, patients had been taking antithyroid drugs for less than 3 months. A total of around 33 samples underwent TCR sequencing, from some 13 patients with persistent Graves' disease and around 20 patients with newly diagnosed Graves' disease. The study was registered as a clinical trial and conducted in China. Persistent Graves' disease patients were compared with newly diagnosed Graves' disease patients by peripheral blood TCR sequencing and RNA sequencing. Paper-wide results and their limitations: Compared with newly diagnosed patients, patients with persistent Graves' disease had lower TCR Shannon entropy and fewer highly expanded clones, which suggests clonal expansion. Sequencing and analysis were limited to the TCR beta chain. The authors noted that the small sample size was a limitation that may lower accuracy. Peripheral blood alone was examined, since thyroid tissue, which constituted the primary lesion, could not be accessed. Patients with persistent disease shared more public clonotypes (approximately 2,500) than newly diagnosed patients did (more than 900).

The time point label corresponds to: newly diagnosed GD, antithyroid drugs for less than 3 months. For both TCR sequencing and RNA sequencing, RNA was extracted from PBMCs in TRIzol. Graves' disease was diagnosed according to American Thyroid Association guidelines. Patients were recruited from an endocrinology department in Xi'an, China. Each patient gave approximately 8.8 milliliters of peripheral blood, collected in an EDTA anticoagulant tube. Ficoll Paque Plus density gradient separation was used to isolate PBMCs, and no further T cell sorting was done. An Agilent 2100 Bioanalyzer and agarose gel were used to check RNA quality, and a NanoDrop 2000 was used to measure RNA concentration. The library was built by means of multiplex PCR. TCRdb shows the sequencer as Illumina HiSeq 4000. CDR3 regions were amplified by Arm-PCR with iRepertoire HTBI primers to construct TCR beta libraries. PCR products were gel purified before sequencing. In the paper's pipeline: A total of 60 to 80 TRBV and approximately 13 TRBJ segments were identified across samples and were used for gene usage analysis of CDR3 amino acid clonotypes. COPE and FqMerger were used to merge filtered high-quality paired reads into contigs. BLAST was used to align contigs to the IMGT TRBV, TRBD and TRBJ reference genes, and CDR3 was defined following IMGT. Any clonotype with a frequency above 0.1% was classified as a highly expanded clone. Shannon entropy served as the measure of repertoire diversity, while the Gini coefficient captured V-J evenness. A clonotype was considered public if more than one individual shared it. TCRdb redid the processing of the public reads, applying fastp at Q25 and MiXCR, and retained in-frame beta chains. Here each entry gathers all rows of one CDR3 protein and keeps the most common genes and DNA. The V and J calls and clone size come from TCRdb's table, not from the authors' own analysis. This sample gives approximately 400,000 distinct CDR3 sequences in total; around a sixth of them show up just once. Of the sample, 20% to 25% falls within the top ten clones.

This clonotype has a count of ten or more. The antigen it binds to is not known. Within one base of it there is no much larger clone, and no base qualities were kept. The receptor was isolated from a female donor with Graves disease. The input for sequencing was peripheral blood mononuclear cells (PBMCs), taken at new diagnosis, from a patient treated with antithyroid drugs.

The DNA sequence is as follows: TGCGCCAGCAGCTCCGGGACAGGGGCCCGGGAGCCCCAGCATTTT. It codes for CASSSGTGAREPQHF. The chain joins TRBV5-1 to TRBJ1-5, and 10 bases in between align with TRBD1. Per the germline V gene, SGHRS is the CDR1 and YFSETQ is the CDR2. The CDR3 starts with the cysteine, ends with the phenylalanine, and has 15 residues. Just CDR3 DNA is preserved here, 45 bases in frame from base 1. Clipping removes 3 bases from V and 8 bases from J, with 8 as the unmatched junction base count.